This TCR beta chain was found in a study of blood T cell repertoires in COVID-19. Whole-study context: Samples came from the United States, Italy and Spain, spanning acute and convalescent COVID-19. T cells, B-cell-depleted T cells, or PBMCs provided the cDNA or gDNA that served as material.

The CDR3 sequence is 14 residues long. The J segment lost 8 bases and the V segment lost 6 bases, leaving 10 bases of the junction unmatched. Per the germline V gene, CDR1 is KGHSH and CDR2 is LQKENI. Authors' processing steps: Reference gene primer amplification gave estimated nucleated cell counts. Libraries were prepared by immunoSEQ multiplex PCR; TCRdb keeps only in-frame clonotypes and omits some of them. V and J calls and clone size are as listed in that table; D and trimming were resolved from the DNA. Of under 300,000 clones detected, about 88% appear once; the ten largest clones hold less than 4.5%. In its sample, this clone was seen a few times.

The source of this sequence is a man aged 18 to 29 with active or convalescent COVID-19. Sequencing was carried out using peripheral blood. The V and J genes are TRBV18 and TRBJ1-5, with 7 bases lining up with TRBD1. DNA for the CDR3: TGTGCCAGCTCCCCCGACAGGGCCTGGGAGCCCCAGCATTTT. The encoded protein is CASSPDRAWEPQHF. The full variable domain, rest sourced from reference TRBV18 and TRBJ1-5, is NAGVMQNPRHLVRRRGQEARLRCSPMKGHSHVYWYRQLPEEGLKFMVYLQKENIIDESGMPKERFSAEFPKEGPSILRIQQVVRGDSAAYFCASSPDRAWEPQHFGDGTRLSIL.